The source of this T cell receptor (beta chain) is a study of T cell responses to AZD1222 COVID-19 vaccine. Study-wide points: Among AZD1222 vaccinees, only 5 to 7 were seropositive at baseline. Vaccine-associated CD4 TCRs ranged over spike, dominating at 160-218 and 743-854.

TCRdb's copy holds only in-frame clones and misses some; the assay was immunoSEQ multiplex PCR. The sample lists nearly 95,000 clones; roughly nine tenths were seen once. Per the germline V gene, CDR1 is LNHNV and CDR2 is YYDKDF (reference sequence). The V gene lost 0 bases and the J gene lost 2 bases, with 6 bases spanning the gap. The CDR3 is 14 residues long. About this clone itself: Its cognate antigen is unknown. At the DNA level, this CDR3 is encoded by other sequences in the same sample as well.

This receptor was taken from an adult who received the AZD1222 COVID-19 vaccine. The V and J genes are TRBV15 and TRBJ2-3; D remains ambiguous. Specimen: peripheral blood, collected 28 days after the second AZD1222 dose. As DNA, the CDR3 is TGTGCCACCAGCAGAGATCGTCCCACAGATACGCAGTATTTT. Amino acids: CATSRDRPTDTQYF.